Presented here are 15 T cell receptor beta chains from one specimen sequenced in a study of blood T cell repertoires in COVID-19. Generated by immunoSEQ multiplex PCR, the TCRdb table keeps only in-frame clones and is missing some. The table lists 200,000 to 300,000 clones, about 89% of them singletons. Sequencing used PBMCs or T cells enriched from blood (not recorded which). These receptors all stem from a woman in her twenties or thirties who had recovered from COVID-19.

This chain uses TRBV7-9 with TRBJ2-5; D perhaps matches TRBD2 (6 bases). The CDR3 has 14 amino acids. The germline gives CDR1 SEHNR, CDR2 FQNEAQ (reference sequence). V was clipped by 3 bases and J by 5 bases, with 13 bases between them. The CDR3 DNA is TGTGCCAGCAGCTTTGGGGGACTTGCGGAGACCCAGTACTTC. Protein: CASSFGGLAETQYF.

The gene calls are TRBV18 and TRBJ2-3; no clear D. V was clipped by 4 bases and J by 4 bases, with 9 bases between them. Germline lookup yields CDR1 KGHSH and CDR2 LQKENI. This CDR3 comprises 13 residues. The CDR3 DNA follows: TGTGCCAGCTCACGGTCAGGATCAGATACGCAGTATTTT. Translated: CASSRSGSDTQYF.

In DNA form, the CDR3 reads TGTGCCTGGAGTGACCCGGGACTAGCGATAGATACGCAGTATTTT. Its protein product is CAWSDPGLAIDTQYF. This chain connects TRBV30 to TRBJ2-3, with 10 bases matching TRBD2. Trimming took 1 base from V and 5 from J; bases not matched to a gene: 6. Germline-derived CDR1 and CDR2 are GTSNPN and SVGIG (reference sequence). This CDR3 has 15 residues. Variable domain in full (rest from reference TRBV30 and TRBJ2-3): SQTIHQWPATLVQPVGSPLSLECTVEGTSNPNLYWYRQAAGRGLQLLFYSVGIGQISSEVPQNLSASRPQDRQFILSSKKLLLSDSGFYLCAWSDPGLAIDTQYFGPGTRLTVL.

This clone was observed once. The J gene is TRBJ1-3, the V gene TRBV12-3 or TRBV12-4; no clear D gene. V was pared by 5 bases and J by 2 bases, with 4 bases between. The CDR3 totals 12 residues. CDR3 nucleotide sequence: TGTGCCAGCAGTCTTACTGGAAACACCATATATTTT. Translated: CASSLTGNTIYF.

The V call is TRBV18, the J call TRBJ1-2, with a tentative D call TRBD1 (6 bases). There are 18 residues in the CDR3. Trimming pared 3 bases from V and 5 bases from J, leaving 25 bases between. Germline V gene lookup returns CDR1 KGHSH and CDR2 LQKENI. CDR3: CASSPDRNLLTNLYGYTF. Written as DNA, the CDR3 is TGTGCCAGCTCACCTGACAGGAACTTGCTTACCAATCTTTATGGCTACACCTTC. Using reference TRBV18 and TRBJ1-2 for the parts outside the CDR3, the full variable domain is NAGVMQNPRHLVRRRGQEARLRCSPMKGHSHVYWYRQLPEEGLKFMVYLQKENIIDESGMPKERFSAEFPKEGPSILRIQQVVRGDSAAYFCASSPDRNLLTNLYGYTFGSGTRLTVV.

The chain uses TRBV5-5 and TRBJ1-6; possible D gene TRBD1, 5 bases. This CDR3 is built from 15 residues. The V end was cut by 2 bases, the J end by 7 bases, with 13 bases between. Per germline, CDR1 SGHKS and CDR2 YYEKEE (reference sequence). The CDR3 coding sequence is TGTGCCAGCAGCTTTGCAGGGCCTTCGAATTCACCCCTCCACTTT. Translating gives CASSFAGPSNSPLHF.

This chain uses TRBV11-2 with TRBJ2-7; D uncertain. The germline V and J ends were trimmed by 6 bases and 2 bases, with 11 bases remaining between them. CDR1 is SGHAT, CDR2 FQNNGV, per germline. This CDR3 spans 13 amino acids. CDR3 amino acids: CASSPDIAYEQYF. Here the CDR3 DNA reads TGTGCCAGCAGTCCAGACATTGCCTACGAGCAGTACTTC.

The rearrangement joins TRBV4-3 to TRBJ2-7, with 11 bases matching TRBD1. This CDR3 has 15 amino acids. V was pared by 2 bases and J by 7 bases, with 7 bases of the junction left unmatched. Looked up from germline, CDR1 is LGHNA and CDR2 is YSLEER. In DNA, the CDR3 is TGCGCCAGCAGCCAACGGACAGGGGGCCGTCGGGAGCAGTACTTC. As protein: CASSQRTGGRREQYF.

The chain employs TRBV19 and TRBJ2-2; TRBD1 agrees at 8 bases. J lost 5 bases, V lost 7 bases, and 6 bases had no gene match. Germline V lookup: CDR1 LNHDA, CDR2 SQIVND (reference sequence). This CDR3 is 14 amino acids long. The CDR3 DNA is TGTGCCAGTACTGAACGGACAGGGACCGGGGAGCTGTTTTTT. It yields the protein CASTERTGTGELFF.

This rearrangement joins TRBV12-3 or TRBV12-4 to TRBJ2-5, with D uncertain. This CDR3 comprises 11 residues. V lost 5 bases, J lost 7 bases, and 8 bases lay in between. CDR3 sequence: CASSPRVTQYF. The CDR3, as DNA: TGTGCCAGCAGTCCCCGGGTGACCCAGTACTTC.

The gene calls are TRBV7-9 and TRBJ2-1, with TRBD2 matching 8 bases. The germline V gene has CDR1 SEHNR and CDR2 FQNEAQ (reference sequence). With V trimmed by 4 bases and J by 5 bases, 1 base remained unmatched. CDR3 length: 13 residues. The CDR3 DNA sequence: TGTGCCAGCAGCTCGGGACTAGACAATGAGCAGTTCTTC. Amino acid sequence: CASSSGLDNEQFF. The whole variable domain, remainder taken from reference TRBV7-9 and TRBJ2-1, is DTGVSQNPRHKITKRGQNVTFRCDPISEHNRLYWYRQTLGQGPEFLTYFQNEAQLEKSRLLSDRFSAERPKGSFSTLEIQRTEQGDSAMYLCASSSGLDNEQFFGPGTRLTVL.

V is TRBV7-2 and J is TRBJ2-3, with D hard to call. With 8 bases removed from V and 3 bases from J, the gap between germline ends came to 15 bases. The CDR3 runs to 14 residues. Germline V gene data show CDR1 as SGHTA and CDR2 as FQGNSA. DNA for the CDR3: TGTGCCAGCCGACAACACAGAGAGACAGATACGCAGTATTTT. Translation gives CASRQHRETDTQYF.

The chain links TRBV6-5 to TRBJ1-2; TRBD1 matches at 8 bases. The CDR3 has 15 amino acids. The junction had 11 bases not matched to a gene; V was cut back by 5 bases and J by 6 bases. CDR1 is MNHEY, CDR2 SVGAGI, per germline. The CDR3 DNA is TGTGCCAGCAGTCCGGGGACAGGCAGAAAGCATGGCTACACCTTC. It specifies CASSPGTGRKHGYTF.

The V call is TRBV18, the J call TRBJ2-7; TRBD1 matches at 12 bases. The V segment lost 2 bases and the J segment 6 bases; nucleotides outside the gene matches: 5. Germline CDR1 is KGHSH and CDR2 is LQKENI. CDR3 length: 15 amino acids. The DNA for the CDR3 is TGTGCCAGCTCACCAAGGGACAGGGGGCGGCGCGAGCAGTACTTC. Protein sequence: CASSPRDRGRREQYF.

This clone has just a few counts. The chain uses TRBV19 and TRBJ2-1; tentatively, D is TRBD2 (6 bases). V dropped 2 bases and J dropped 4 bases, with 12 bases sitting between them. This CDR3 contains 15 residues. Germline loops: CDR1 LNHDA, CDR2 SQIVND (reference sequence). The DNA for the CDR3 is TGTGCCAGTAGTATACTGTCTAGCGATTACAATGAGCAGTTCTTC. Translated: CASSILSSDYNEQFF.